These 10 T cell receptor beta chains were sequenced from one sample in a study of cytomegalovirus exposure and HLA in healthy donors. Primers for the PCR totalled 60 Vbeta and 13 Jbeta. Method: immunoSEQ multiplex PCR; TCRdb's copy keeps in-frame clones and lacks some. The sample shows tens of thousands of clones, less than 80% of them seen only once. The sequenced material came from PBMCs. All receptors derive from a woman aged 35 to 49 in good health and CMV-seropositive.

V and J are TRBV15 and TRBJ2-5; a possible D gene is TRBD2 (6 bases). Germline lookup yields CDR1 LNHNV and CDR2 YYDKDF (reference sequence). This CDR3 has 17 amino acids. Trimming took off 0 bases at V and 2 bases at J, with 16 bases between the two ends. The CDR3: CATSRDRPAGRQETQYF. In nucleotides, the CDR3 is TGTGCCACCAGCAGAGATCGGCCGGCAGGGAGGCAAGAGACCCAGTACTTC.

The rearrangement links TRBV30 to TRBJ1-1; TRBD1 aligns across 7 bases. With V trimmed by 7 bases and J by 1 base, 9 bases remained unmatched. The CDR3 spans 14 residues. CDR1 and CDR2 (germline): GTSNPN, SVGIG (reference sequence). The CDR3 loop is CALHTGTANTEAFF. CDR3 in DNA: TGTGCCTTACATACCGGGACAGCGAACACTGAAGCTTTCTTT.

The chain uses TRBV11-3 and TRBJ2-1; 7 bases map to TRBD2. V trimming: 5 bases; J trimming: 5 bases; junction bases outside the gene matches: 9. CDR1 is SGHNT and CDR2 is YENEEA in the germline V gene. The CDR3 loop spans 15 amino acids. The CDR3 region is CASSATGTTDNEQFF. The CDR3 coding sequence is TGTGCCAGCAGCGCAACCGGGACTACTGACAATGAGCAGTTCTTC.

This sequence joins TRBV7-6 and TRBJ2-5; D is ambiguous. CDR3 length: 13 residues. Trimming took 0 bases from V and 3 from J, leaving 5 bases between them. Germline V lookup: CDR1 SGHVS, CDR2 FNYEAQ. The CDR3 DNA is TGTGCCAGCAGCTTAGCCGAGGAAGAGACCCAGTACTTC. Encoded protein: CASSLAEEETQYF.

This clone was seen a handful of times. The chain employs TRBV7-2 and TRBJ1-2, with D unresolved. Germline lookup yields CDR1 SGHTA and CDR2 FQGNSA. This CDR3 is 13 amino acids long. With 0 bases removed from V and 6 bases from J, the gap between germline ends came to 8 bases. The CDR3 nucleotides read TGTGCCAGCAGCTTAGCCGGGATGGATGGCTACACCTTC. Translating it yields CASSLAGMDGYTF.

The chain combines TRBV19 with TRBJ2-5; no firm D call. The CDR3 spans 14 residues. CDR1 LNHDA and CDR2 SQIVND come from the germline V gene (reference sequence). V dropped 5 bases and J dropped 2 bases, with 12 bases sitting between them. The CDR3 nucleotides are TGTGCCAGTAGTCCACCAGGTATACAAGAGACCCAGTACTTC. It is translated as CASSPPGIQETQYF.

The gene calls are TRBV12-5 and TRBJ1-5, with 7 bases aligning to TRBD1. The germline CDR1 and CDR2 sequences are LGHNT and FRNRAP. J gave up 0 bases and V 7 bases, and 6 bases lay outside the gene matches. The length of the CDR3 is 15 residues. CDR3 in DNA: TGTGCTAGTGTCCTGGGACAGTCTAGCAATCAGCCCCAGCATTTT. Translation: CASVLGQSSNQPQHF.

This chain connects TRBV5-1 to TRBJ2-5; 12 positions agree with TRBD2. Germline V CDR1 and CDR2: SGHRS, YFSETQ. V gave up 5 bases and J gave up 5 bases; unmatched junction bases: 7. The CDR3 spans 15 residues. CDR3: CASRSSGGAWETQYF. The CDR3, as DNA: TGCGCCAGCAGGTCTAGCGGGGGGGCCTGGGAGACCCAGTACTTC. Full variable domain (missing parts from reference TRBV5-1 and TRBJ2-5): KAGVTQTPRYLIKTRGQQVTLSCSPISGHRSVSWYQQTPGQGLQFLFEYFSETQRNKGNFPGRFSGRQFSNSRSEMNVSTLELGDSALYLCASRSSGGAWETQYFGPGTRLLVL.

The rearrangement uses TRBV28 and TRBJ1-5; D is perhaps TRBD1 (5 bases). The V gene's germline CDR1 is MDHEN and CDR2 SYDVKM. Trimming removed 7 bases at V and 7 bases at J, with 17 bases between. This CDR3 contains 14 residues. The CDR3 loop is CASTIAGVGQPQHF. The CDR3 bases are TGTGCCAGCACTATTGCGGGGGTTGGGCAGCCCCAGCATTTT.

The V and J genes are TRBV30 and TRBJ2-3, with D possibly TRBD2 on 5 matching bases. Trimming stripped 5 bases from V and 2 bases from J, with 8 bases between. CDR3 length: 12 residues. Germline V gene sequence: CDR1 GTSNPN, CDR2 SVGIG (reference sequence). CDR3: CAWGLYTDTQYF. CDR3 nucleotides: TGTGCCTGGGGACTTTACACAGATACGCAGTATTTT.